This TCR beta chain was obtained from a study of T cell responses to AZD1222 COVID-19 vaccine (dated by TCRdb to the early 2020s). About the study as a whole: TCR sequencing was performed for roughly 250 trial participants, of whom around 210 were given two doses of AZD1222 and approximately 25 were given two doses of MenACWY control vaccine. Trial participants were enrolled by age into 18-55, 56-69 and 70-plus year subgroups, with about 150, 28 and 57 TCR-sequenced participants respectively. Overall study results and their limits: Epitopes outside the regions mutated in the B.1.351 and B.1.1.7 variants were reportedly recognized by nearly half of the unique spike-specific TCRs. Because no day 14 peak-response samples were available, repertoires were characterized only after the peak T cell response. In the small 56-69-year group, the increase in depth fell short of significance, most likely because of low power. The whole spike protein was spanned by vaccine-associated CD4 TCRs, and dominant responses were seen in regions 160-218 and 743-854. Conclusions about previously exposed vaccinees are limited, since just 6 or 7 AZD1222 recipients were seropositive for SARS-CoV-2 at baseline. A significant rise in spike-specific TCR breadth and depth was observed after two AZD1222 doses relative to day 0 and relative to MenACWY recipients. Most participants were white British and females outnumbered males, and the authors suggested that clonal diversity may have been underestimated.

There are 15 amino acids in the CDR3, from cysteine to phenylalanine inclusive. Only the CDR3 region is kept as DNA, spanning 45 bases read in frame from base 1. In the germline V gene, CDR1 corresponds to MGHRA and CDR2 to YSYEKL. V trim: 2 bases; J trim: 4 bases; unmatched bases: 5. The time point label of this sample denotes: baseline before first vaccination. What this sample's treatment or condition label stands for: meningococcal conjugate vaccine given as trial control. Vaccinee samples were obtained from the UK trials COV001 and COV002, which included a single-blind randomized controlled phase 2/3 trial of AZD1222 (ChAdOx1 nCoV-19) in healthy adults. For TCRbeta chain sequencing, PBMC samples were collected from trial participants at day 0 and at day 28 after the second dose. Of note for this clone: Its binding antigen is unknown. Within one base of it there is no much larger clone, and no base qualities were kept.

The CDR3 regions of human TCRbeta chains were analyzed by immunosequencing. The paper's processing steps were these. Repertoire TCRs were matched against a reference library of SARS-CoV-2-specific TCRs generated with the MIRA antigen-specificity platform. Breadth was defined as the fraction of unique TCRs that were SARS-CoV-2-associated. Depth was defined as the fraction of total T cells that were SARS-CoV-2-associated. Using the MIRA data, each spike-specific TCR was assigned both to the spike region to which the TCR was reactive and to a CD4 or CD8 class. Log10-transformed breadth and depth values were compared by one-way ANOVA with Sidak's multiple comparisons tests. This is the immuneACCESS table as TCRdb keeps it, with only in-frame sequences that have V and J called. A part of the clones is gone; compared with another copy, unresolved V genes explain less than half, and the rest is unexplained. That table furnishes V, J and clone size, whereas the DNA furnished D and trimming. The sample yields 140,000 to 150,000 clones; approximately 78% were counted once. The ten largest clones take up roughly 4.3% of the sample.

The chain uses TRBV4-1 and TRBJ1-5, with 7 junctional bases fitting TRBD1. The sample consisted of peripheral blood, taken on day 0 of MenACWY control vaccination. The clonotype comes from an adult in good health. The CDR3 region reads CASSQQTGSNQPQHF. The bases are TGCGCCAGCAGCCAACAGACAGGGAGTAATCAGCCCCAGCATTTT.